This TCR beta chain came from a study of response to subunit inactivated influenza vaccine (dated by TCRdb to the late 2010s). For context, the study as a whole: To follow how T cells responded to a trivalent subunit inactivated influenza vaccine, the researchers relied on deep quantitative profiling of the T cell receptor repertoire. What the study reported, not specific to this receptor: The authors suggested that each seasonal influenza vaccination may recruit only a limited number of new T cells.

Library preparation employed RT-PCR. TCRdb lists the instrument as Illumina HiSeq 2500. TCRdb reanalyzed the raw reads on its own, using fastp at Q25 for trimming and MiXCR for clone calling, and kept in-frame beta chains. CDR3 protein sequences are deduplicated, and each keeps its most common genes and DNA. The sample yields roughly 670,000 distinct CDR3 sequences; about 14% were counted once. 7.5% to 9% of the sample comes from the top ten. This clonotype was observed a handful of times. Its antigen target is currently unknown. One base away there is no much larger clone; base qualities are not given. CDR1 and CDR2 (SQVTM, ANQGSEA) derive from the germline V gene. V lost 5 bases and J lost 0 bases; the stretch between them is 4 bases long. The CDR3 runs 11 residues from the cysteine to the phenylalanine. Just CDR3 DNA is preserved here, 33 bases in frame from base 1.

Source: PBMCs from blood, taken 14 to 15 days before vaccination. The sequence derives from a man aged 45-65 years who received an inactivated influenza vaccine. Donor details come from another sample of the same person, matched by shared clones. The rearranged chain carries TRBV29-1 and TRBJ1-1, with the D gene not confidently named. The CDR3 has the sequence CSVPLNTEAFF. The DNA sequence is as follows: TGCAGCGTTCCGTTGAACACTGAAGCTTTCTTT. Full variable domain (CDR3 extended with the reference TRBV29-1 and TRBJ1-1 proteins): SAVISQKPSRDICQRGTSLTIQCQVDSQVTMMFWYRQQPGQSLTLIATANQGSEATYESGFVIDKFPISRPNLTFSTLTVSNMSPEDSSIYLCSVPLNTEAFFGQGTRLTVV.